What follows are 19 T cell receptor beta chains derived from one specimen sequenced in a study of cytomegalovirus exposure and HLA in healthy donors. The PCR made use of 60 Vbeta and 13 Jbeta primers. Clones were sequenced by immunoSEQ multiplex PCR, and TCRdb holds only the in-frame ones, with some missing. This sample yields roughly 100,000 clones, of which around 70% are seen a single time; about 0.8% belongs to the top ten. Sequencing was done on a sample of PBMCs. The source of these receptors is a boy younger than 18 in good health and CMV-seronegative.

The J gene is TRBJ2-1, the V gene TRBV9; 8 nucleotides line up with TRBD2. Germline CDR1 SGDLS, CDR2 YYNGEE. The CDR3 length is 15 residues. V shed 4 bases and J 2 bases; nucleotides not matched to a gene: 5. The CDR3, as DNA: TGTGCCAGCAGCCCATTAGCGGGAACCTACAATGAGCAGTTCTTC. This sequence encodes CASSPLAGTYNEQFF.

This clone was counted between two and nine times. V usage is TRBV4-1 and J usage is TRBJ1-4, with TRBD1 matching over 10 bases. Germline V gives CDR1 MGHRA, CDR2 YSYEKL. Trimming took 4 bases from V and 5 from J; bases not matched to a gene: 7. The CDR3 runs 16 residues. The CDR3: CASSLGQGWINEKLFF. The CDR3 region has the DNA TGCGCCAGCAGCCTGGGACAGGGGTGGATAAATGAAAAACTGTTTTTT.

CDR3 DNA sequence: TGTGCCAGCAGTTTATATCGGGCAGGGAGGGGGACTGAAGCTTTCTTT. The encoded protein is CASSLYRAGRGTEAFF. The chain links TRBV28 to TRBJ1-1; D is perhaps TRBD1 (6 bases). Germline V gives CDR1 MDHEN, CDR2 SYDVKM. CDR3 length: 16 residues. V was trimmed by 1 base and J by 5 bases, leaving 17 bases between them.

Only a few counts were recorded for this clone. This chain joins TRBV6-5 and TRBJ1-1, with 7 bases lining up with TRBD1. The CDR3 is 14 amino acids. The germline V gene has CDR1 MNHEY and CDR2 SVGAGI. The V and J ends lost 7 bases and 4 bases, in that order; junction bases with no gene match: 9. CDR3 loop: CASILNRGGTEAFF. The CDR3 DNA reads as TGTGCCAGCATCCTTAACAGGGGAGGCACTGAAGCTTTCTTT.

The chain couples TRBV11-2 to TRBJ2-5; 12 positions agree with TRBD2. The CDR3 extends over 15 amino acids. Germline CDR1 is SGHAT and CDR2 is FQNNGV. V gave up 5 bases and J gave up 1 base; unmatched junction bases: 2. The CDR3 DNA reads as TGTGCCAGCAGCATGGGACTAGCGGGCCAAGAGACCCAGTACTTC. This codes for CASSMGLAGQETQYF.

This clone was counted a single time. The chain employs TRBV5-1 and TRBJ2-1, with D possibly TRBD2 on 6 matching bases. Germline CDR1 reads SGHRS; CDR2 reads YFSETQ. Trimming removed 0 bases from V and 0 bases from J, with 7 bases in between. The CDR3 is 15 amino acids. As DNA, the CDR3 is TGCGCCAGCAGCTTGGTAGCGGCCTCCTACAATGAGCAGTTCTTC. Translating gives CASSLVAASYNEQFF.

V gene TRBV5-4 combines with J gene TRBJ2-5; no clear D. CDR3 size: 14 residues. V was shortened by 1 base and J by 1 base, with 8 bases between the two germline ends. Germline lookup yields CDR1 SGHNT and CDR2 YYREEE (reference sequence). In DNA, the CDR3 is TGTGCCAGCAGCTTGACAGAATTCCAAGAGACCCAGTACTTC. Protein product: CASSLTEFQETQYF.

The rearrangement links TRBV4-3 to TRBJ2-1; TRBD2 matches at 7 bases. This CDR3 region has 16 residues. From germline, CDR1 is LGHNA and CDR2 YSLEER. V was pared by 1 base and J by 6 bases, with 9 bases of the junction left unmatched. The CDR3 DNA is TGCGCCAGCAGCCAAGGGACCCGGGACTACACCAATGAGCAGTTCTTC. Encoded protein: CASSQGTRDYTNEQFF.

The rearrangement uses TRBV5-1 and TRBJ2-3, with 13 bases identical to TRBD2. This CDR3 region has 16 residues. CDR1 is SGHRS, CDR2 YFSETQ, per germline. V lost 4 bases to trimming and J lost 4 bases; unmatched junction nucleotides: 6. The DNA of the CDR3 is TGCGCCAGCAGCGGTGGGACTAGCGGGATAGCAGATACGCAGTATTTT. Translating it yields CASSGGTSGIADTQYF.

The chain employs TRBV5-1 and TRBJ1-1, with 10 bases that match TRBD1. This CDR3 contains 13 residues. Unmatched junction bases numbered 3, after V lost 10 bases and J lost 0 bases. CDR1 and CDR2 from the germline V gene are SGHRS and YFSETQ. CDR3 bases: TGCGCCCGGGACAGGGGTTTGAACACTGAAGCTTTCTTT. This sequence encodes CARDRGLNTEAFF.

The V call is TRBV2, the J call TRBJ2-2; D gene unclear. CDR1 SNHLY and CDR2 FYNNEI come from the germline V gene. The CDR3 runs 11 residues. Trimming took off 5 bases at V and 7 bases at J, with 5 bases between the two ends. This CDR3 reads CASSLIGELFF. In nucleotides, the CDR3 is TGTGCCAGCAGTTTAATCGGGGAGCTGTTTTTT.

The chain joins TRBV20-1 to TRBJ1-1; D is unresolved. Germline-derived CDR1 and CDR2 are DFQATT and SNEGSKA (reference sequence). The V and J ends lost 6 bases and 9 bases respectively, with 14 bases between them. The CDR3 contains 11 residues. The CDR3 loop reads CSARSLSQAFF. The CDR3 coding sequence is TGCAGTGCGAGAAGCCTGTCTCAAGCTTTCTTT.

J is TRBJ1-5 and V is TRBV11-2, with 7 bases fitting TRBD1. The V segment lost 7 bases and the J segment 5 bases; nucleotides outside the gene matches: 11. This CDR3 has 15 amino acids. Germline CDR1 is SGHAT and CDR2 is FQNNGV. CDR3: CASTPRGGWDQPQHF. CDR3 in DNA: TGTGCCAGCACCCCGCGAGGGGGCTGGGATCAGCCCCAGCATTTT.

This chain uses TRBV2 with TRBJ2-3; TRBD2 matches at 8 bases. Trimming at V came to 10 bases and at J to 4 bases, leaving 7 bases not matched to a gene. This CDR3 has 13 residues. Germline V CDR1 and CDR2: SNHLY, FYNNEI. For the CDR3, the DNA is TGTGCCATGGCCCGTAGCGGGGCAGATACGCAGTATTTT. Encoded protein: CAMARSGADTQYF.

The V and J genes are TRBV2 and TRBJ2-1, with D perhaps TRBD1 (5 bases). V was shortened by 2 bases and J by 3 bases, with 14 bases between the two germline ends. The CDR3 length is 16 residues. CDR1 is SNHLY and CDR2 is FYNNEI in the germline V gene. The CDR3 DNA is TGTGCCAGCAGTGAAAGTTTTACAGGATACTACAATGAGCAGTTCTTC. Its translation is CASSESFTGYYNEQFF.

The chain links TRBV25-1 to TRBJ2-5; TRBD2 matches at 15 bases. CDR3 length: 18 residues. V gave up 0 bases and J gave up 3 bases; unmatched junction bases: 5. The germline gives CDR1 MGHDK, CDR2 SYGVNS. The CDR3 loop reads CASSEYRTSGRAEETQYF. CDR3 DNA sequence: TGTGCCAGCAGTGAATATAGGACTAGCGGGAGGGCCGAAGAGACCCAGTACTTC.

The V call is TRBV30, the J call TRBJ1-1; a possible D gene is TRBD1 (5 bases). Per germline, CDR1 GTSNPN and CDR2 SVGIG (reference sequence). Trimming shortened V by 5 bases and J by 2 bases, and 15 bases separated the two germline ends. This CDR3 has 14 amino acids. The CDR3 is CAWALQVSNTEAFF. The CDR3 nucleotides read TGTGCCTGGGCATTACAGGTTAGCAACACTGAAGCTTTCTTT.

CDR3 residues: CASRLAPSSYEQYF. For the CDR3, the DNA is TGTGCCAGCAGGCTAGCCCCCAGCTCCTACGAGCAGTACTTC. J is TRBJ2-7 and V is TRBV2; D might be TRBD2 (5 bases). The germline gives CDR1 SNHLY, CDR2 FYNNEI. This CDR3 contains 14 residues. The ends were cut back, 6 bases at V and 0 bases at J, with 12 bases in the middle. Using reference TRBV2 and TRBJ2-7 for the parts outside the CDR3, the full variable domain is EPEVTQTPSHQVTQMGQEVILRCVPISNHLYFYWYRQILGQKVEFLVSFYNNEISEKSEIFDDQFSVERPDGSNFTLKIRSTKLEDSAMYFCASRLAPSSYEQYFGPGTRLTVT.

The rearrangement uses TRBV9 and TRBJ2-7; 10 bases fit TRBD2. V trimming: 0 bases; J trimming: 7 bases; junction bases outside the gene matches: 4. CDR1 and CDR2 from the germline V gene are SGDLS and YYNGEE. This CDR3 is 14 amino acids long. The CDR3 is CASSVGLAGEEQYF. The CDR3 nucleotides read TGTGCCAGCAGCGTAGGGCTAGCGGGGGAGGAGCAGTACTTC.